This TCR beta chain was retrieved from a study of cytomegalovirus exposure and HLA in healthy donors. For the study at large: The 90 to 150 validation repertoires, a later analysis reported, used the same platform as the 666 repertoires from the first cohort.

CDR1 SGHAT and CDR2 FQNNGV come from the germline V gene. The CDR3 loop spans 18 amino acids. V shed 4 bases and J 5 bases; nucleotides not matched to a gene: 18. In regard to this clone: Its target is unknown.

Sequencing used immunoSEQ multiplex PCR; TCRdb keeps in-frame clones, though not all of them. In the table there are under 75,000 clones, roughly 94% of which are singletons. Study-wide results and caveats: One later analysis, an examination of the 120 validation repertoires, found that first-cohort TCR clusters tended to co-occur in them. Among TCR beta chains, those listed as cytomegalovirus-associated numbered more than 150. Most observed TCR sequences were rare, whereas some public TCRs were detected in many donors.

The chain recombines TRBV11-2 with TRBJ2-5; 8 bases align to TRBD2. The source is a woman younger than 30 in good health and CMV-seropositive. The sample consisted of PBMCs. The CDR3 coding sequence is TGTGCCAGCAGCTCGGGGGGACTAGTCTTGAGAAAAAGCGAGACCCAGTACTTC. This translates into CASSSGGLVLRKSETQYF.